Presented here are 22 T cell receptor beta chains from one specimen sequenced in a study of metastatic and nonmetastatic thyroid tumors. No patient had received any treatment before thyroid surgery. TCRdb re-clonotyped the PCR reads via MiXCR. The table lists some 34,000 clones, around 21% of them singletons. What was sequenced was blood. The receptors derive from a female donor with papillary thyroid cancer or a benign thyroid nodule (not recorded which). Some clones in this sample may be carry-over from other donors' samples.

Ten or more counts support this clone. The chain uses TRBV20-1 and TRBJ2-1; 8 bases map to TRBD1. After removal of 3 bases from V and 7 bases from J, the junction contained 8 bases not matched to a gene. This CDR3 region has 14 residues. The germline CDR1 and CDR2 sequences are DFQATT and SNEGSKA (reference sequence). The CDR3 DNA is TGCAGTGCTAGCCCCGGGACAGGTGTAAATGAGCAGTTCTTC. Its translation is CSASPGTGVNEQFF.

This clone occurred a few times. V is TRBV6-5 and J is TRBJ2-1, with 7 bases aligning to TRBD1. V lost 1 base to trimming and J lost 9 bases; unmatched junction nucleotides: 9. The CDR3 length is 15 residues. Germline V lookup: CDR1 MNHEY, CDR2 SVGAGI. CDR3 nucleotide sequence: TGTGCCAGCAGTTACTTGATAACAGGGGCCAGTGAGCAGTTCTTC. It is translated as CASSYLITGASEQFF.

There are many counts of this clone. The chain couples TRBV4-2 to TRBJ2-7, with TRBD2 identical over 14 bases. Germline CDR1 LGHNA, CDR2 YNFKEQ. J was trimmed by 3 bases and V by 4 bases; bases with no gene match: 8. The CDR3 loop spans 17 amino acids. This CDR3 is CASSLIGTSGSYYEQYF. CDR3 nucleotide sequence: TGTGCCAGCAGCCTGATAGGGACTAGCGGGAGCTACTACGAGCAGTACTTC.

This clone was observed at least ten times. The chain carries TRBV20-1 and TRBJ1-5; D remains ambiguous. Per germline, CDR1 DFQATT and CDR2 SNEGSKA (reference sequence). Trimming took off 3 bases at V and 2 bases at J, with 11 bases between the two ends. The CDR3 is 14 residues long. CDR3 nucleotide sequence: TGCAGTGCTAGTCGTGGGGTTGGCAATCAGCCCCAGCATTTT. Its translation is CSASRGVGNQPQHF.

V and J are TRBV12-3 or TRBV12-4 and TRBJ1-1, with D maybe TRBD1 (5 bases). Trimming removed 6 bases at V and 4 bases at J, with 12 bases between. This CDR3 has 13 amino acids. In DNA, the CDR3 is TGTGCCAGCAGAACAGGACTGAGCACTGAAGCTTTCTTT. Its translation: CASRTGLSTEAFF.

This clone was detected ten times or more. Within the sample, other DNA sequences also encode this same CDR3. The chain combines TRBV5-6 with TRBJ1-2; TRBD1 agrees at 9 bases. V shed 2 bases and J 6 bases; nucleotides not matched to a gene: 5. Germline V lookup: CDR1 SGHDT, CDR2 YYEEEE. The CDR3 is 14 amino acids. The CDR3 protein is CASSFGTGLNGYTF. CDR3 DNA: TGTGCCAGCAGCTTCGGGACAGGGTTGAATGGCTACACCTTC.

This chain joins TRBV30 and TRBJ1-2, with D maybe TRBD1 (5 bases). Germline V gives CDR1 GTSNPN, CDR2 SVGIG (reference sequence). Trimming took off 2 bases at V and 4 bases at J, with 14 bases between the two ends. CDR3 size: 14 residues. CDR3 in amino acids: CAWSRSGPGYGYTF. The CDR3 DNA is TGTGCCTGGAGTAGGTCAGGGCCCGGCTATGGCTACACCTTC.

To note about this clone: A much larger clone is a single base away; this may be a read error. The chain has TRBV18 and TRBJ2-1; 8 bases agree with TRBD2. The CDR3 spans 14 residues. Trimming took 5 bases from V and 7 from J; bases not matched to a gene: 7. The germline V gene encodes CDR1 KGHSH and CDR2 LQKENI. Written as DNA, the CDR3 is TGTGCCAGCTCATCGGGAGGGCCGGGGAATGAGCAGTTCTTC. This translates into CASSSGGPGNEQFF.

This clone has at least ten counts. This rearrangement joins TRBV5-1 to TRBJ1-4; unclear D gene. The CDR3 is 16 residues long. The V end lost 0 bases, the J end lost 3 bases, and 12 bases lay between the germline ends. Germline CDR1 and CDR2: SGHRS and YFSETQ. CDR3 nucleotide sequence: TGCGCCAGCAGCTTGGCGACGCAGGTGGCTAATGAAAAACTGTTTTTT. Translating it yields CASSLATQVANEKLFF.

Concerning this clone itself: One end of the junction does not line up with germline, which may come from a read error. The chain employs TRBV28 and TRBJ1-2; 7 nucleotides align to TRBD1. The CDR3 sequence is 13 residues long. Germline V gene sequence: CDR1 MDHEN, CDR2 SYDVKM. CDR3 nucleotide sequence: TGTGCCAGCAAACGACAGGGATTAGATGGCTACACATTC. This gives the protein CASKRQGLDGYTF.

This clone has a count of ten or more. The chain is built from TRBV20-1 and TRBJ2-5; D is ambiguous. With 6 bases removed from V and 2 bases from J, the gap between germline ends came to 16 bases. The CDR3 spans 14 residues. The germline gives CDR1 DFQATT, CDR2 SNEGSKA (reference sequence). CDR3 residues: CSATAPLGQETQYF. In nucleotides, the CDR3 is TGCAGTGCAACGGCCCCCCTGGGGCAAGAGACCCAGTACTTC.

The chain links TRBV6-1 to TRBJ1-5, with D perhaps matching TRBD1 (6 bases). The CDR3 covers 13 residues. Per the germline V gene, CDR1 is MNHNS and CDR2 is SASEGT. Trimming took off 6 bases at V and 11 bases at J, with 17 bases between the two ends. DNA of the CDR3: TGTGCCAGCAGCCCACAGGTTAAGGGGGCCCAGCATTTT. This codes for CASSPQVKGAQHF.

This clone was observed many times. The chain recombines TRBV24-1 with TRBJ2-3, with 11 bases lining up with TRBD2. From germline, CDR1 is KGHDR and CDR2 SFDVKD. CDR3 length equals 16 residues. V dropped 3 bases and J dropped 6; count of bases not matched to a gene: 7. The CDR3 bases are TGTGCCACCAGTGATCAACTAGCGGGAGAGGAGGATACGCAGTATTTT. Amino acid sequence: CATSDQLAGEEDTQYF.

The chain links TRBV6-1 to TRBJ2-1, with a tentative D call TRBD2 (5 bases). Germline V gives CDR1 MNHNS, CDR2 SASEGT. CDR3 size: 15 residues. Trimming shortened V by 6 bases and J by 5 bases, and 17 bases separated the two germline ends. DNA of the CDR3: TGTGCCAGCAGAGATAATTTGAGGGAAGACAATGAGCAGTTCTTC. Translating it yields CASRDNLREDNEQFF.

The V gene is TRBV20-1, the J gene TRBJ1-1; 9 bases align to TRBD1. After removal of 6 bases from V and 6 bases from J, the junction contained 14 bases not matched to a gene. The germline gives CDR1 DFQATT, CDR2 SNEGSKA (reference sequence). The CDR3 loop spans 15 amino acids. CDR3 loop: CSAHRGRSFVPEAFF. CDR3 nucleotide sequence: TGCAGTGCCCACAGGGGGCGAAGTTTCGTCCCTGAAGCTTTCTTT.

Comment on this clone: The junction and the germline gene differ at one end; a read error may be behind it. At the DNA level, this CDR3 is encoded by other sequences in the same sample as well. This chain links TRBV9 with TRBJ2-2; possibly TRBD1 for D (6 bases). This CDR3 spans 18 amino acids. In germline, CDR1 is SGDLS, CDR2 YYNGEE. The CDR3 is CASSSHLDLPPGAGELFF. In DNA form, the CDR3 reads TGTGCCAGCAGCTCACATCTGGATCTCCCCCCAGGGGCCGGGGAGTTGTTTTTT.

The V and J genes are TRBV11-2 and TRBJ2-5, with TRBD1 matching over 9 bases. Germline V gene data show CDR1 as SGHAT and CDR2 as FQNNGV. The V gene end was trimmed by 5 bases and the J gene end by 5 bases; junction bases not matched to a gene: 6. The CDR3 is 14 residues long. DNA for the CDR3: TGTGCCAGCAGCCGGACAGGGGCGGGGGAGACCCAGTACTTC. Translating gives CASSRTGAGETQYF.

The table lists this clone with a few counts. J is TRBJ2-1 and V is TRBV6-1; 8 positions agree with TRBD2. This CDR3 has 14 amino acids. Germline V lookup: CDR1 MNHNS, CDR2 SASEGT. Trimming at V came to 10 bases and at J to 5 bases, leaving 10 bases not matched to a gene. The CDR3 here is CATMGLAGNNEQFF. The CDR3 bases are TGTGCCACGATGGGATTAGCGGGAAACAATGAGCAGTTCTTC.

Comments on this clone: Just one base apart from a much larger clone, this may be a read error. CDR3 nucleotides: TGTGCCAGCAGTCTACCTATCGTGCGGGAGACCCAGTACTTC. Residues: CASSLPIVRETQYF. The chain joins TRBV3-1 to TRBJ2-5; D is undetermined. The CDR3 contains 14 residues. Germline lookup yields CDR1 LGHDT and CDR2 YNNKEL (reference sequence). V dropped 6 bases and J dropped 5 bases, with 16 bases sitting between them.

The sample holds many counts of this clone. This chain uses TRBV24-1 with TRBJ1-2; D unresolved. The CDR3 is 13 amino acids. The V and J ends lost 3 bases and 8 bases respectively, with 12 bases between them. Looked up from germline, CDR1 is KGHDR and CDR2 is SFDVKD. The CDR3 loop reads CATSDHQLGGYTF. The CDR3 bases are TGTGCCACCAGTGATCATCAATTGGGAGGCTACACCTTC.

There are many counts of this clone. The chain links TRBV28 to TRBJ2-5, with 12 bases lining up with TRBD2. V lost 6 bases, J lost 5 bases, and 10 bases stayed unmatched. Germline V CDR1 and CDR2: MDHEN, SYDVKM. CDR3 length: 16 amino acids. In DNA, the CDR3 is TGTGCCAGCAGGGGAAAGACTAGCGGGAGTGGGGAGACCCAGTACTTC. This sequence encodes CASRGKTSGSGETQYF.

This clone was observed a handful of times. Given the absence of the conserved phenylalanine or tryptophan at the CDR3 end, a read error is likely. The V call is TRBV28, the J call TRBJ1-1; perhaps TRBD1 as D (5 bases). Germline lookup yields CDR1 MDHEN and CDR2 SYDVKM. There are 13 residues in the CDR3. In nucleotides, the CDR3 is TGTGCCAGCAGTTTAAGGGGAGGCACTGATGCTTTCCTT. It codes for CASSLRGGTDAFL.